This TCR beta chain originates from a study of vaccination and CD4 T cells after COVID-19. Study-level information: In the convalescent group, nasal swab PCR was SARS-CoV-2 positive; about 10 cases were mild and one severe.

On this clonotype itself: As yet, its antigen is unknown.

Described treatment: roughly 10-day PBMC culture with coronavirus spike peptide pools or control peptides (ViraFEST assay). CDR3 length: 12 residues. The germline V and J ends were trimmed by 1 base and 6 bases, with 6 bases remaining between them. Germline-derived CDR1 and CDR2 are KGHSH and LQKENI. Sequencing of cultured CD4+ T cell DNA used the Oncomine TCR Beta short-read assay. Using the QIAamp micro DNA kit, genomic DNA was extracted from the CD4+ T cells that had been cultured. TCRdb itself ran the PCR reads through MiXCR, one entry per CDR3 protein. Here the sample spans roughly 9,400 distinct CDR3 sequences, over 60% being singletons.

This TCR derives from a human donor who had recovered from COVID-19. The sample taken for sequencing was CD4+ T cells from blood, cultured in vitro. This chain uses TRBV18 with TRBJ1-2, with no clear D. The CDR3 is CASSPRRDGYTF. The CDR3 nucleotides read TGTGCCAGCTCACCACGGAGGGATGGCTACACCTTC.